This T cell receptor (beta chain) was captured in a study of T cells in Graves' hyperthyroidism and ophthalmopathy. A few counts support this clonotype. RNA transcripts served as the template for amplifying TCR beta CDR3 regions. With the HTBI primer set, the TCR CDR3 went through a first round of RT-PCR. TCRdb re-called the multiplex PCR reads with MiXCR, one entry per CDR3 protein. The sample gives about 560,000 distinct CDR3 sequences, roughly 17% of which show up once; 15% to 20% is in the top ten. Germline V CDR1 and CDR2: DFQATT, SNEGSKA (reference sequence). After removal of 6 bases from V and 9 bases from J, the junction contained 12 bases not matched to a gene. This CDR3 is 13 amino acids long.

The sequenced sample consisted of blood. The chain joins TRBV20-1 to TRBJ2-7, with 9 bases lining up with TRBD1. This TCR was recovered from a young woman with Graves' hyperthyroidism. The CDR3 region has the DNA TGCAGTGCCGAGACGGGACAGGGTATCGGGCAGTACTTC. The encoded protein is CSAETGQGIGQYF.